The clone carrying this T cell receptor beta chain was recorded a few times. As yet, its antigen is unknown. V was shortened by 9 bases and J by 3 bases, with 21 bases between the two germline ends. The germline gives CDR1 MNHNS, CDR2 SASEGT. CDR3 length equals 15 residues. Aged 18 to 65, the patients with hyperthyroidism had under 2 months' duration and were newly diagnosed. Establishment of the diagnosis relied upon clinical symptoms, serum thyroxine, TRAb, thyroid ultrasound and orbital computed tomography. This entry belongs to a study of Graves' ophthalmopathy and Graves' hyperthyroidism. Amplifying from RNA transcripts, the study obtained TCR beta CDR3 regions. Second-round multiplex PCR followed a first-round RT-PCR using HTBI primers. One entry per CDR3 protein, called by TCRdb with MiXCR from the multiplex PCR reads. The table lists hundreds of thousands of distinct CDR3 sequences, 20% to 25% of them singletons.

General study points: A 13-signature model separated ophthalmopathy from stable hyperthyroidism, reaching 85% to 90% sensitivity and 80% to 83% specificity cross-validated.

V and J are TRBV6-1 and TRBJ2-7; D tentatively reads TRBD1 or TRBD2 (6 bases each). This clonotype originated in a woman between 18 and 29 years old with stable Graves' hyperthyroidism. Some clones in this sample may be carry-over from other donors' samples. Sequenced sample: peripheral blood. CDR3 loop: CASRLPGAGIYEQYF. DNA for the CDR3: TGTGCCAGTCGACTGCCGGGGGCAGGGATCTACGAGCAGTACTTC.